The clone carrying this TCR beta chain has a handful of counts. Its antigen is not identified. The time point: persistent/refractory GD, antithyroid drugs over 5 years with positive TRAb. RNA isolated from PBMCs was used to make the TCR library. CDR3 regions were amplified by Arm-PCR using iRepertoire HTBI primers to build TCR beta libraries. One entry per CDR3 protein, called by TCRdb with MiXCR from the multiplex PCR reads. The sample includes about 340,000 distinct CDR3 sequences, roughly a fifth of them seen just once. The entry originates in a study of regulatory T cells in long-lasting Graves disease. Study overall: It was over 5 years of antithyroid drugs, with positive TSH receptor antibodies, that meant persistent Graves' disease.

V was shortened by 1 base and J by 3 bases, with 10 bases between the two germline ends. Germline CDR1 is SGHTA and CDR2 is FQGNSA. There are 14 residues in the CDR3. Points from the study as a whole: Examination was confined to peripheral blood, excluding thyroid tissue. It was in persistent disease that TRBV28, TRBJ1-2 and TRBJ2-5 were favored. Lower TCR diversity characterized persistent Graves' patients relative to newly diagnosed patients.

The J gene is TRBJ2-7, the V gene TRBV7-2, with no clear D. Sample: peripheral blood mononuclear cells (PBMCs), taken when the disease was refractory, from a patient treated with antithyroid drugs. This clonotype was obtained from a female donor with Graves disease. The DNA for the CDR3 is TGTGCCAGCAGCTTAGATGGGCCATACTACGAGCAGTACTTC. This codes for CASSLDGPYYEQYF. The full variable domain, in which reference TRBV7-2 and TRBJ2-7 provide the parts outside the CDR3, is GAGVSQSPSNKVTEKGKDVELRCDPISGHTALYWYRQSLGQGLEFLIYFQGNSAPDKSGLPSDRFSAERTGGSVSTLTIQRTQQEDSAVYLCASSLDGPYYEQYFGPGTRLTVT.